This note documents a single TCR beta chain sequence. In the original workflow: Using reference gene primer amplification, nucleated cell counts were estimated. Profiled with immunoSEQ multiplex PCR; TCRdb holds only in-frame clones, not every one. V, J and clone size are those of that table, while D and trimming were read from the DNA. The sample contains over 250,000 clones, 88% of which appear only once. The source of the sample is a study of blood T cell repertoires in COVID-19. Study in general: Sites in the United States, Italy and Spain provided acute and convalescent COVID-19 samples. T cells, B-cell-depleted T cells, or PBMCs supplied cDNA or gDNA.

Trimming took off 4 bases at V and 6 bases at J, with 16 bases between the two ends. This CDR3 has 14 residues. Germline CDR1 is MNHEY and CDR2 is SVGEGT. Sequencing was done on a sample of peripheral blood. The receptor's source is a woman in her twenties or thirties with acute or convalescent COVID-19. The rearrangement links TRBV6-2 or TRBV6-3 to TRBJ2-7; D might be TRBD1 (6 bases). Here the CDR3 reads CASSSNNQQGEQYF. In nucleotides, the CDR3 is TGTGCCAGCAGTTCAAATAACCAACAGGGCGAGCAGTACTTC.